This paragraph covers one TCR beta chain sequence. Its cognate antigen is unknown. This record comes from a study of CD8+ T cells in alopecia areata. Study summary: The drug, tofacitinib, lasted 6 to 18 months, followed by 6 months off drug. General observations from the study: Shared TCR sequences were less clear between patients than in mice, possibly partly from HLA diversity.

Germline CDR1 SGDLS, CDR2 YYNGEE. The CDR3 totals 14 residues. The ends were cut back, 0 bases at V and 7 bases at J, with 13 bases in the middle. After isolation, RNA underwent reverse transcription to generate cDNA as the sequencing template. Data came from immunoSEQ multiplex PCR; TCRdb stores just in-frame clones and leaves some out. The sample contains 120,000 or so clones, roughly three fifths of which appear only once. The V call is TRBV9, the J call TRBJ1-1; D gene unclear. The sample consisted of CD4+ T cells sorted from blood, taken at week 0. This TCR was sampled from a human donor with alopecia areata. This CDR3 is CASSVDPTSFEAFF. The CDR3 DNA is TGTGCCAGCAGCGTAGATCCGACATCTTTTGAAGCTTTCTTT.